This is a list of T cell receptor beta chains from one sample in a study of post-analysis software for immune sequencing data. TCRdb re-called the PCR reads with MiXCR, one entry per CDR3 protein. The sample has about 200,000 distinct CDR3 sequences; around 30% are singletons. Sequencing used blood. These receptors were taken from a girl between 2 and 17 years old with multiple sclerosis. CDR3s include the opening cysteine and the closing phenylalanine or tryptophan. A D gene is named only where the DNA matches it firmly. Rows may omit the clone size; those that give it use once, few, many or a size class.

>.|TRBV12-3/TRBV12-4|many|TRBJ2-1
TGTGCCAGCACACCCCGGGACATCCATGAGCAGTTCTTC
CASTPRDIHEQFF
>.|TRBV5-1|.|TRBJ1-1
TGCGCCAGCAGCACCCCGTGGGGGGTTGGGAACACTGAAGCTTTCTTT
CASSTPWGVGNTEAFF
>TRBD1|TRBV4-1|few|TRBJ1-5
TGCGCCAGCAGCCAAGTCTTCCTCCGGGACAGCGATCAGCCCCAGCATTTT
CASSQVFLRDSDQPQHF
>.|TRBV5-6|.|TRBJ2-3
TGTGCCAGCAGCTGGCCTGGATACACAGATACGCAGTATTTT
CASSWPGYTDTQYF
>.|TRBV6-1|.|TRBJ1-1
TGTGCCAGCAGCCCCCGGGCAGGGCGGACTGAAGCTTTCTTT
CASSPRAGRTEAFF
>.|TRBV20-1|many|TRBJ2-7
TGCAGTGCTAGATTGCAGAGCTACGAGCAGTACTTC
CSARLQSYEQYF
>TRBD2|TRBV5-1|many|TRBJ2-7
TGCGCCAGCAAAGGGACTAGCGGGAGTTACGAGCAGTACTTC
CASKGTSGSYEQYF
>.|TRBV20-1|many|TRBJ2-5
TGCAGTGCTAGAGATTGGGCAGCTCAAGAGACCCAGTACTTC
CSARDWAAQETQYF
>.|TRBV7-9|many|TRBJ2-5
TGTGTCAGCAGCTTAGGCCAAGAGACCCAGTACTTC
CVSSLGQETQYF
>.|TRBV3-1|.|TRBJ2-7
TGTGCCAGCAGCCAAAGCAGGACCTACGAGCAGTACTTC
CASSQSRTYEQYF
>.|TRBV30|.|TRBJ2-7
TGTGCCTGGAGTGTAGGGGACCTCCGGTACGAGCAGTACTTC
CAWSVGDLRYEQYF
>TRBD2|TRBV5-1|.|TRBJ2-5
TGCGCCAGCAGCTTAGGGACTAGCGTTCCCTCAAGAGAGACCCAGTACTTC
CASSLGTSVPSRETQYF
>.|TRBV10-3|.|TRBJ2-7
TGTGCCATCAGTGCGGGCGGGTCCTCATCCGAGCAGTACTTC
CAISAGGSSSEQYF
>.|TRBV20-1|many|TRBJ1-1
TGCAGTGCTAGAGATCGGCGGGCGAACACTGAAGCTTTCTTT
CSARDRRANTEAFF
>TRBD1|TRBV7-2|.|TRBJ2-1
TGTGCCCGCAGCCTACGCAGGGGGAGAAATGAGCAGTTCTTC
CARSLRRGRNEQFF
>.|TRBV6-5|.|TRBJ1-5
TGTGCCGGCAGTTACTCGAGGGTGTCGGATCAGCCCCAGCATTTT
CAGSYSRVSDQPQHF
>.|TRBV6-2/TRBV6-3|.|TRBJ1-1
TGTGCCAGCAGCAACTATGGGGGGGCCCGGACTGAAGCTTTCTTT
CASSNYGGARTEAFF
>.|TRBV5-1|few|TRBJ1-4
TGCGCCAGCAGCTTGGAGACCGGTGAAAAACTGTTTTTT
CASSLETGEKLFF
>.|TRBV18|few|TRBJ2-5
TGTGCCAGCTCACCAAGGACCCAGGAAGAGACCCAGTACTTC
CASSPRTQEETQYF
>.|TRBV6-1|.|TRBJ1-1
TGTGCCAGCAGAACAGTTCAGAGAGCTTTCTTT
CASRTVQRAFF
>TRBD1|TRBV6-1|once|TRBJ1-1
TGTGCCAGCAGAGAAAGGACAGGGGTAGGCACTGAAGCTTTCTTT
CASRERTGVGTEAFF
>.|TRBV6-6|many|TRBJ2-7
TGTGCCAGCAGCTCGACAGGACTAGGTCACCCCTACGAGCAGTACTTC
CASSSTGLGHPYEQYF
>TRBD2|TRBV2|.|TRBJ2-1
TGTGCCAGCAGCCGACTAGCGGGAGGCAATGAGCAGTTCTTC
CASSRLAGGNEQFF
>TRBD1|TRBV4-1|many|TRBJ2-1
TGCGCCAGCAGCCGTCCCAGGGGGCGGGACGATGAGCAGTTCTTC
CASSRPRGRDDEQFF
>.|TRBV5-4|many|TRBJ2-3
TGTGCCAGCAGTCCGGCTGGGGGTCGCCCAGATACGCAGTATTTT
CASSPAGGRPDTQYF
>.|TRBV10-2|many|TRBJ1-2
TGCGCCAGCAGTGAGTCGTTGTTCGGGAGCGGCTATGGCTACACCTTC
CASSESLFGSGYGYTF
>TRBD2|TRBV7-9|few|TRBJ2-1
TGTGCCAGCAGCCCTGGACTAGCGGGACCCTACAATGAGCAGTTCTTC
CASSPGLAGPYNEQFF
>.|TRBV6-2/TRBV6-3|few|TRBJ2-3
TGTGCCAGCACTCGGGACTGGGGGGGCACAGATACGCAGTATTTT
CASTRDWGGTDTQYF
>.|TRBV6-6|few|TRBJ2-7
TGTGCCAGCCCAGGGACGCGGTACTTC
CASPGTRYF
>TRBD1|TRBV5-1|many|TRBJ1-2
TGCGCCAGCAGCCCGGGAGGAGGGGGCAACTATGGCTACACCTTC
CASSPGGGGNYGYTF
>.|TRBV28|.|TRBJ1-6
TGTGCCAGCAGTTTCGGGTCCAGGCGGTCACCCCTCCACTTT
CASSFGSRRSPLHF
>TRBD1|TRBV5-5|few|TRBJ2-7
TGTGCCAGCAGAAAGGACAGGGGGCTCAATGAGCAGTACTTC
CASRKDRGLNEQYF
>TRBD2|TRBV6-2/TRBV6-3|.|TRBJ2-7
TGTGCCAGCAGAGGGGGACTAGCGGGAGCAGTCGAGCAGTACTTC
CASRGGLAGAVEQYF
>.|TRBV28|few|TRBJ2-7
TGTGCCAGCAGTTTTATGCAGGGCCTTGGATACAATGAGCAGTACTTC
CASSFMQGLGYNEQYF
>.|TRBV6-6|many|TRBJ2-1
TGTGCCAGCCTGGGGCAGGGAGTCTACAATGAGCAGTTCTTC
CASLGQGVYNEQFF
>.|TRBV6-1|many|TRBJ1-2
TGTGCCAGCAGCTCCCTCGGACAGCGCTACTATGGCTACACCTTC
CASSSLGQRYYGYTF
>TRBD2|TRBV5-1|many|TRBJ2-7
TGCGCCAGCAGCTTGGGACTAGCGGGAGAAAGCGAGCAGTACTTC
CASSLGLAGESEQYF
>.|TRBV6-6|.|TRBJ2-7
TGTGCCAGCAGTTACTCAGGCAAGCAGTACTTC
CASSYSGKQYF
>TRBD1|TRBV5-1|.|TRBJ1-6
TGCGCCAGCAGCGGGAGGACAGGGGGTGATAATTCACCCCTCCACTTT
CASSGRTGGDNSPLHF
>.|TRBV28|.|TRBJ2-4
TGTGCCAGCAGCCCCGGGACAAGCATGACAAACATTCAGTACTTC
CASSPGTSMTNIQYF
>.|TRBV3-1|.|TRBJ1-4
TGTGCCAGCAGCCAAGAGTTTGGGCGGGATGAAAAACTGTTTTTT
CASSQEFGRDEKLFF
>.|TRBV12-3/TRBV12-4|many|TRBJ1-2
TGTGCCAGCAGAAGATCAGGGGATAATGGCTACACCTTC
CASRRSGDNGYTF
>.|TRBV21-1|.|TRBJ1-4
TGTGCCAGCAGTCAAGCGGGGACATCGGAGTGGGAAAAACTGTTTTTT
CASSQAGTSEWEKLFF
>.|TRBV28|many|TRBJ2-3
TGTGCCAGCAGTAAAATAGTGGGACCCGATACAGATACGCAGTATTTT
CASSKIVGPDTDTQYF
>.|TRBV28|.|TRBJ2-1
TGTGCCAGCTTGAGCCAGGGGCTCTCCTACAATGAGCAGTTCTTC
CASLSQGLSYNEQFF
>.|TRBV2|.|TRBJ2-7
TGTGCCGGTTCACACCCTGAGGACTACGAGCAGTACTTC
CAGSHPEDYEQYF
>.|TRBV7-8|few|TRBJ2-7
TGTGCCAGCAGCTTGGGTCCCGTAGGAGACTACGAGCAGTACTTC
CASSLGPVGDYEQYF